The next 21 T cell receptor beta chains were all read from a single sample in a study of radiation and T cells in renal cell carcinoma. Produced via immunoSEQ multiplex PCR; TCRdb's table is partial and in-frame only. The table records roughly 130,000 clones, around 89% of them present only once. As for time point: blood 2 weeks post-SBRT. Described treatment: 15 Gy SBRT to primary tumor, nephrectomy 4 weeks later. The sample in question was blood, obtained from a patient whose treatment included radiotherapy and nephrectomy. The receptor source for this set is a woman between 65 and 79 years old with renal cell carcinoma.

This rearrangement joins TRBV28 to TRBJ1-1; 7 nucleotides line up with TRBD1. The CDR3 is 15 amino acids. Germline-derived CDR1 and CDR2 are MDHEN and SYDVKM. The J segment lost 5 bases and the V segment lost 5 bases, leaving 11 bases of the junction unmatched. This CDR3 reads CASSPTTGRRTEAFF. As DNA, the CDR3 is TGTGCCAGCAGTCCAACGACAGGGCGGAGGACTGAAGCTTTCTTT.

As to this clone: Other DNA sequences in the sample encode the same CDR3. The genes are TRBV29-1 and TRBJ2-5, with D perhaps TRBD1 (6 bases). This CDR3 has 12 residues. The V gene's germline CDR1 is SQVTM and CDR2 ANQGSEA. CDR3 protein: CSGREGGETQYF. The CDR3 DNA follows: TGCAGTGGGAGAGAAGGGGGAGAGACCCAGTACTTC.

CDR3 DNA: TGTGCCAGCAGGTTAAGTTCTTATTCACCCCTCCACTTT. Its protein is CASRLSSYSPLHF. This chain joins TRBV6-5 and TRBJ1-6; D unresolved. Trimming cost V 6 bases and J 8 bases, with 11 bases left between them. Germline V lookup: CDR1 MNHEY, CDR2 SVGAGI. The CDR3 covers 13 residues.

The V gene is TRBV6-1, the J gene TRBJ1-2, with D possibly being TRBD1 (6 bases). The CDR3 spans 15 residues. Germline CDR1 MNHNS, CDR2 SASEGT. Trimming shortened V by 3 bases and J by 4 bases, and 15 bases separated the two germline ends. The CDR3 here is CASSDYREVSYGYTF. CDR3 nucleotide sequence: TGTGCCAGCAGTGACTACAGGGAAGTAAGCTATGGCTACACCTTC.

The chain carries TRBV19 and TRBJ1-1; the D is unclear. Trimming left V 3 bases short and J 1 base short, with 9 bases between. CDR3 length: 14 amino acids. Looked up from germline, CDR1 is LNHDA and CDR2 is SQIVND (reference sequence). The DNA of the CDR3 is TGTGCCAGTAGTATGGGTGCAGCGAACACTGAAGCTTTCTTT. Its translation: CASSMGAANTEAFF.

The V call is TRBV4-2, the J call TRBJ1-2, with TRBD1 as a possible D gene (5 bases). Germline V CDR1 and CDR2: LGHNA, YNFKEQ. V was shortened by 0 bases and J by 7 bases, with 15 bases between the two germline ends. The CDR3 spans 15 residues. CDR3 residues: CASSQDNSLGLGYTF. CDR3 coding DNA: TGTGCCAGCAGCCAAGATAACAGCTTGGGGCTTGGCTACACCTTC.

This chain connects TRBV6-5 to TRBJ2-3, with D perhaps matching TRBD2 (7 bases). The germline CDR1 and CDR2 sequences are MNHEY and SVGAGI. V lost 3 bases and J 5 bases, leaving 15 bases between the germline ends. This CDR3 contains 15 residues. CDR3 region: CASSYIRGAQDTQYF. Written as DNA, the CDR3 is TGTGCCAGCAGTTATATCCGGGGGGCCCAAGATACGCAGTATTTT.

The chain combines TRBV28 with TRBJ1-1; a possible D gene is TRBD1 (6 bases). V lost 8 bases, J lost 1 base, and 8 bases lay in between. This CDR3 is 12 amino acids long. CDR1 is MDHEN and CDR2 is SYDVKM in the germline V gene. The CDR3 reads CASLQGNTEAFF. In DNA form, the CDR3 reads TGTGCCAGCTTACAGGGGAACACTGAAGCTTTCTTT. Full variable domain (rest looked up from reference TRBV28 and TRBJ1-1): DVKVTQSSRYLVKRTGEKVFLECVQDMDHENMFWYRQDPGLGLRLIYFSYDVKMKEKGDIPEGYSVSREKKERFSLILESASTNQTSMYLCASLQGNTEAFFGQGTRLTVV.

The chain joins TRBV6-1 to TRBJ2-3; D is ambiguous. V dropped 9 bases and J dropped 0 bases, with 13 bases sitting between them. CDR3 length: 14 amino acids. CDR1 MNHNS and CDR2 SASEGT come from the germline V gene. CDR3 residues: CASKRTTSTDTQYF. The CDR3 region has the DNA TGTGCCAGTAAACGGACCACTAGCACAGATACGCAGTATTTT.

J is TRBJ1-2 and V is TRBV19, with D possibly matching TRBD1 (6 bases). Trimming took 2 bases from V and 4 from J, leaving 14 bases between them. Germline CDR1 reads LNHDA; CDR2 reads SQIVND (reference sequence). The CDR3 totals 15 residues. The CDR3 nucleotides are TGTGCCAGTAGTATACAAACGGACAGAGCCTATGGCTACACCTTC. The encoded protein is CASSIQTDRAYGYTF.

The chain has TRBV5-6 and TRBJ2-5, with TRBD2 identical over 9 bases. The J call may be in error: the DNA end matches TRBJ2-7 better. The CDR3 length is 14 residues. Germline CDR1 reads SGHDT; CDR2 reads YYEEEE. Written as DNA, the CDR3 is TGTGCCAGCAGCTTTCTAGCGGGGAGCTACGAGCAGTACTTC. Residues: CASSFLAGSYEQYF.

The genes are TRBV7-9 and TRBJ2-7; D unresolved. This CDR3 is 11 amino acids long. The V end was cut by 5 bases, the J end by 2 bases, with 4 bases between. Germline V gene sequence: CDR1 SEHNR, CDR2 FQNEAQ (reference sequence). The DNA for the CDR3 is TGTGCCAGCAGCCCCGCCTACGAGCAGTACTTC. It specifies CASSPAYEQYF. Full variable domain (outside the CDR3, taken from reference TRBV7-9 and TRBJ2-7): DTGVSQNPRHKITKRGQNVTFRCDPISEHNRLYWYRQTLGQGPEFLTYFQNEAQLEKSRLLSDRFSAERPKGSFSTLEIQRTEQGDSAMYLCASSPAYEQYFGPGTRLTVT.

The chain is built from TRBV18 and TRBJ1-6, with 8 bases matching TRBD1. Germline V gene sequence: CDR1 KGHSH, CDR2 LQKENI. CDR3 length: 15 residues. V was pared by 3 bases and J by 6 bases, with 4 bases of the junction left unmatched. In DNA form, the CDR3 reads TGTGCCAGCTCACCCAAGGGACAGGTTAATTCACCCCTCCACTTT. This encodes CASSPKGQVNSPLHF.

In nucleotides, the CDR3 is TGTGCCAGCAGCGTGGCTAGCGGGGGCCAAGAGACCCAGTACTTC. This translates into CASSVASGGQETQYF. The J gene is TRBJ2-5, the V gene TRBV9, with 10 bases that match TRBD2. J gave up 1 base and V 2 bases, and 2 bases lay outside the gene matches. Germline V gene sequence: CDR1 SGDLS, CDR2 YYNGEE. This CDR3 region has 15 residues.

This chain links TRBV5-1 with TRBJ2-2, with 8 positions matching TRBD1. CDR1 SGHRS and CDR2 YFSETQ come from the germline V gene. The CDR3 has 16 amino acids. The V segment lost 3 bases and the J segment 6 bases; nucleotides outside the gene matches: 10. For the CDR3, the DNA is TGCGCCAGCAGCTCCCCGGCAGGGGGCATCGCCGGGGAGCTGTTTTTT. It translates to CASSSPAGGIAGELFF.

About this clone itself: The sample contains more than one DNA sequence encoding this CDR3. J is TRBJ2-3 and V is TRBV4-1; 10 bases fit TRBD2. J gave up 2 bases and V 1 base, and 6 bases lay outside the gene matches. Germline assignment: CDR1 MGHRA and CDR2 YSYEKL. The CDR3 covers 17 residues. As DNA, the CDR3 is TGCGCCAGCAGCCAAGGAGTAGCGGGGGGCCCCACAGATACGCAGTATTTT. This codes for CASSQGVAGGPTDTQYF.

The sample holds a few counts of this clone. The rearrangement uses TRBV14 and TRBJ2-5; the D call may be TRBD1 or TRBD2 (6 bases each). The ends were cut back, 4 bases at V and 5 bases at J, with 11 bases in the middle. Per germline, CDR1 SGHDN and CDR2 FVKESK. The CDR3 has 13 amino acids. The CDR3 reads CASSRGAVETQYF. For the CDR3, the DNA is TGTGCCAGCAGCCGGGGGGCCGTTGAGACCCAGTACTTC.

The chain joins TRBV30 to TRBJ1-4, with D possibly being TRBD1 (6 bases). The CDR3 is 14 residues long. V lost 0 bases to trimming and J lost 8 bases, with 13 bases between them. Germline V CDR1 and CDR2: GTSNPN, SVGIG (reference sequence). The CDR3 loop reads CAWSVLGGGEKLFF. The CDR3 DNA reads as TGTGCCTGGAGTGTACTAGGAGGGGGGGAAAAACTGTTTTTT.

V and J are TRBV7-9 and TRBJ2-7, with a possible D match to TRBD2 (5 bases). CDR3 length equals 15 residues. Germline lookup yields CDR1 SEHNR and CDR2 FQNEAQ (reference sequence). The germline V and J ends were trimmed by 1 base and 0 bases, with 10 bases remaining between them. The CDR3 coding sequence is TGTGCCAGCAGCTTAGTTAGCGTTAGCTCCTACGAGCAGTACTTC. Translating gives CASSLVSVSSYEQYF.

The chain has TRBV5-6 and TRBJ2-7; 14 bases are a match to TRBD2. Germline V gene sequence: CDR1 SGHDT, CDR2 YYEEEE. The V segment lost 4 bases and the J segment 4 bases; nucleotides outside the gene matches: 13. The CDR3 totals 18 residues. In DNA, the CDR3 is TGTGCCAGCAGCCAGACTAGCGGGGGGGCCTTTCCTCCGTACGAGCAGTACTTC. Its protein product is CASSQTSGGAFPPYEQYF.

CDR3: CASSLDWNTGELFF. CDR3 nucleotide sequence: TGTGCCAGCAGCTTGGACTGGAACACCGGGGAGCTGTTTTTT. The V gene is TRBV5-4, the J gene TRBJ2-2; D call uncertain. The CDR3 is 14 amino acids. Germline CDR1 reads SGHNT; CDR2 reads YYREEE (reference sequence). V lost 0 bases to trimming and J lost 1 base, with 4 bases between them.